One sample yielded the 13 T cell receptor beta chains listed below, sequenced in a study of PD-L1 blockade in urothelial cancer. Assay used: immunoSEQ multiplex PCR; TCRdb lists only in-frame clones, some missing. The sample consists of 70,000 to 75,000 clones, roughly 80% of them appearing once. Sequences were derived from PBMCs, sampled around atezolizumab (anti-PD-L1) treatment. These receptors originate from a man aged 65 to 85 with urothelial cancer.

The chain couples TRBV5-1 to TRBJ1-1; D unresolved. The V end lost 8 bases, the J end lost 0 bases, and 11 bases lay between the germline ends. Germline V CDR1 and CDR2: SGHRS, YFSETQ. This CDR3 spans 13 amino acids. The CDR3 loop reads CASYRSMNTEAFF. The CDR3 DNA reads TGCGCCAGTTATAGGAGTATGAACACTGAAGCTTTCTTT.

The CDR3 protein is CASSPPDRGNQPQHF. The DNA of the CDR3 is TGTGCCAGCAGCCCCCCGGACAGGGGCAATCAGCCCCAGCATTTT. The V call is TRBV28, the J call TRBJ1-5; TRBD1 matches 8 bases. The CDR3 has 15 residues. Looked up from germline, CDR1 is MDHEN and CDR2 is SYDVKM. V shed 6 bases, J shed 2 bases, and the junction held 6 bases outside the gene matches.

The chain has TRBV7-8 and TRBJ2-7; TRBD1 might be the D (6 bases). CDR1 SGHVS and CDR2 FQNEAQ come from the germline V gene. Trimming took 3 bases from V and 7 from J, leaving 16 bases between them. The length of the CDR3 is 14 residues. The CDR3 nucleotides are TGTGCCAGCAGCTTCGCCGGGACCCAGGGGGAGCAGTACTTC. Translating it yields CASSFAGTQGEQYF. Complete variable domain (other parts from reference TRBV7-8 and TRBJ2-7): GAGVSQSPRYKVAKRGQDVALRCDPISGHVSLFWYQQALGQGPEFLTYFQNEAQLDKSGLPSDRFFAERPEGSVSTLKIQRTQQEDSAVYLCASSFAGTQGEQYFGPGTRLTVT.

The chain recombines TRBV7-3 with TRBJ2-3; D is unresolved. This CDR3 region has 13 residues. Trimming took 2 bases from V and 4 from J, leaving 7 bases between them. The germline gives CDR1 SGHTA, CDR2 FQGTGA. The CDR3 nucleotides read TGTGCCAGCAGCTTAGGTGGGCCAGATACGCAGTATTTT. Encoded protein: CASSLGGPDTQYF.

The V gene is TRBV5-1, the J gene TRBJ2-1; D gene ambiguous. This CDR3 has 12 amino acids. Germline V gene data show CDR1 as SGHRS and CDR2 as YFSETQ. V lost 0 bases and J 7 bases, leaving 5 bases between the germline ends. The CDR3, as DNA: TGCGCCAGCAGCTTGGTGCGAAATGAGCAGTTCTTC. It encodes CASSLVRNEQFF.

The chain uses TRBV5-1 and TRBJ2-5, with D unclear. Germline assignment: CDR1 SGHRS and CDR2 YFSETQ. The V gene lost 0 bases and the J gene lost 5 bases, with 5 bases spanning the gap. This CDR3 has 12 amino acids. CDR3: CASSLAGETQYF. For the CDR3, the DNA is TGCGCCAGCAGCTTGGCCGGTGAGACCCAGTACTTC.

V usage is TRBV5-5 and J usage is TRBJ2-3; 10 bases align to TRBD2. CDR1 is SGHKS and CDR2 is YYEKEE in the germline V gene (reference sequence). V was clipped by 6 bases and J by 7 bases; unmatched bases: 8. The CDR3 totals 14 residues. CDR3 sequence (DNA): TGTGCCAGCACCACAGCGGGAGGGGAAAATACGCAGTATTTT. It translates to CASTTAGGENTQYF. Using reference TRBV5-5 and TRBJ2-3 for the parts outside the CDR3, the full variable domain is DAGVTQSPTHLIKTRGQQVTLRCSPISGHKSVSWYQQVLGQGPQFIFQYYEKEERGRGNFPDRFSARQFPNYSSELNVNALLLGDSALYLCASTTAGGENTQYFGPGTRLTVL.

The V gene is TRBV10-3, the J gene TRBJ1-1; D is possibly TRBD1 (6 bases). There are 13 residues in the CDR3. With 11 bases removed from V and 3 bases from J, the gap between germline ends came to 16 bases. CDR1 and CDR2 from the germline V gene are ENHRY and SYGVKD. CDR3 sequence (DNA): TGTGCCGCGGCCACGAACAGGGACACTGAAGCTTTCTTT. Its translation is CAAATNRDTEAFF.

V and J are TRBV19 and TRBJ1-2, with D possibly being TRBD1 (6 bases). Per the germline V gene, CDR1 is LNHDA and CDR2 is SQIVND (reference sequence). CDR3 length: 15 amino acids. The V gene lost 4 bases and the J gene lost 4 bases, with 16 bases spanning the gap. In DNA form, the CDR3 reads TGTGCCAGTAGTAGTTTCCAGGAACAGGGCTATGGCTACACCTTC. It encodes CASSSFQEQGYGYTF.

The J gene is TRBJ2-4, the V gene TRBV30; D may be TRBD2 (6 bases). V lost 0 bases, J lost 2 bases, and 8 bases lay in between. From germline, CDR1 is GTSNPN and CDR2 SVGIG (reference sequence). The CDR3 has 14 amino acids. The CDR3 DNA is TGTGCCTGGAGTGTTGGGGGGACCAAAAACATTCAGTACTTC. As protein: CAWSVGGTKNIQYF.

J is TRBJ1-3 and V is TRBV2; D may be TRBD1 (5 bases). Per the germline V gene, CDR1 is SNHLY and CDR2 is FYNNEI. CDR3 length equals 13 residues. The V gene lost 8 bases and the J gene lost 2 bases, with 10 bases spanning the gap. CDR3 in amino acids: CASAQGPGNTIYF. The CDR3 bases are TGTGCCAGCGCCCAGGGTCCTGGAAACACCATATATTTT.

The V and J genes are TRBV20-1 and TRBJ2-7; D gene ambiguous. Germline V gene lookup returns CDR1 DFQATT and CDR2 SNEGSKA (reference sequence). The CDR3 spans 9 residues. Trimming cost V 7 bases and J 6 bases, with 7 bases left between them. The CDR3 nucleotides read TGCAGTGTGGGCCCCGAGCAGTACTTC. Residues: CSVGPEQYF.

The chain has TRBV28 and TRBJ1-1; TRBD1 agrees at 7 bases. Germline V gene lookup returns CDR1 MDHEN and CDR2 SYDVKM. The trim removed 4 bases at V and 9 bases at J, leaving 11 bases unmatched. The CDR3 is 14 amino acids. CDR3 DNA sequence: TGTGCCAGCAGTTCCCTATACGGGACAGCAAAAGCTTTCTTT. This gives the protein CASSSLYGTAKAFF. The full variable domain, with the rest looked up from reference TRBV28 and TRBJ1-1, is DVKVTQSSRYLVKRTGEKVFLECVQDMDHENMFWYRQDPGLGLRLIYFSYDVKMKEKGDIPEGYSVSREKKERFSLILESASTNQTSMYLCASSSLYGTAKAFFGQGTRLTVV.